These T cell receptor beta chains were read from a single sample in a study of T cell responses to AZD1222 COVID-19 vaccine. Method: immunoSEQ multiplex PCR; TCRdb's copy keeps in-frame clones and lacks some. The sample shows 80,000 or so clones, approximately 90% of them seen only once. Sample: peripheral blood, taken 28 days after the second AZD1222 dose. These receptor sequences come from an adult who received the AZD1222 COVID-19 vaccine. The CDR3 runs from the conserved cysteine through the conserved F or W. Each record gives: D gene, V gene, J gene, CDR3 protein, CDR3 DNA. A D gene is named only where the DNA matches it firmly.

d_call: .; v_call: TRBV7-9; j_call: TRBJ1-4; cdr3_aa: CASSSIGVRNEKLFF; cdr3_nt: TGTGCCAGCAGCTCCATAGGGGTTCGTAATGAAAAACTGTTTTTT
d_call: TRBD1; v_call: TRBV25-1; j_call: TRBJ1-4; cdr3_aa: CASTRTGGYEKLFF; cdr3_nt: TGTGCCAGCACGCGAACAGGGGGTTATGAAAAACTGTTTTTT
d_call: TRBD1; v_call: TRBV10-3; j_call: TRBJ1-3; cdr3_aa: CAISDGTGTGNTIYF; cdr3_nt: TGTGCCATCAGTGACGGGACAGGGACTGGAAACACCATATATTTT
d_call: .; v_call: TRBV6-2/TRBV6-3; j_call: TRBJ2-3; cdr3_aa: CASSYSRWRGRTDTQYF; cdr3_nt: TGTGCCAGCAGTTACTCGCGGTGGCGGGGCCGCACAGATACGCAGTATTTT
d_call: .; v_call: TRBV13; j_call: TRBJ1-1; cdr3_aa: CASSLGLTEAFF; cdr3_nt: TGTGCCAGCAGCTTAGGCCTCACTGAAGCTTTCTTT
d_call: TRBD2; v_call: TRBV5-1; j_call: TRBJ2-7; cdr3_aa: CASSRGGLDEQYF; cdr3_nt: TGCGCCAGCAGCCGGGGGGGTCTGGACGAGCAGTACTTC
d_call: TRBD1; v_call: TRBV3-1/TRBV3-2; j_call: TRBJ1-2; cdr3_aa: CASSLSFFSDRGGYGYTF; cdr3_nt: TGTGCCAGCAGCCTCTCTTTCTTTTCGGACAGGGGGGGCTATGGCTACACCTTC
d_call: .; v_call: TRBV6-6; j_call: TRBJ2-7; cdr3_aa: CASSSPEGSYEQYF; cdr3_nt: TGTGCCAGCAGCTCCCCTGAAGGCTCCTACGAGCAGTACTTC
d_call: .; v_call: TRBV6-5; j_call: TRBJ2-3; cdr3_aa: CASMKQGDTDTQYF; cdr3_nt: TGTGCCAGCATGAAACAGGGTGACACAGATACGCAGTATTTT
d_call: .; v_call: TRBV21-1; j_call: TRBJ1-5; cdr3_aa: CASSKGIGPRRPQHF; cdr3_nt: TGTGCCAGCAGCAAAGGAATCGGGCCCCGCCGGCCCCAGCATTTT
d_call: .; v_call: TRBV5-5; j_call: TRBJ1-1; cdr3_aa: CASSVQEDTEAFF; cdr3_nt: TGTGCCAGCAGCGTTCAAGAAGACACTGAAGCTTTCTTT
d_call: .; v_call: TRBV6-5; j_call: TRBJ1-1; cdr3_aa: CASSGQAGGREAFF; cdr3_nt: TGTGCCAGCAGCGGTCAAGCGGGGGGTCGTGAAGCTTTCTTT
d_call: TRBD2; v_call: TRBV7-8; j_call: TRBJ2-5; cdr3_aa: CASSLWGLAEEGETQYF; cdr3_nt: TGTGCCAGCAGCTTATGGGGACTAGCGGAAGAAGGGGAGACCCAGTACTTC
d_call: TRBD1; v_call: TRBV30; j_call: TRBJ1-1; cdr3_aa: CAWDRAGKKAFF; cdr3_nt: TGTGCCTGGGACAGGGCCGGAAAAAAAGCTTTCTTT
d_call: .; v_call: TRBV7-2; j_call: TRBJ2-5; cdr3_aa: CASTYTREAETQYF; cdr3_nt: TGTGCCAGCACCTACACAAGGGAAGCAGAGACCCAGTACTTC
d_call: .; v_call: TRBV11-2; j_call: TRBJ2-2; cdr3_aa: CASSLGGHTVGGELFF; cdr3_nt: TGTGCCAGCAGCCTGGGAGGTCATACTGTTGGCGGGGAGCTGTTTTTT